The clone carrying this TCR beta chain was seen only once. When the RNA was reverse transcribed, random hexamers were used with an input of roughly 0.45 to 1 ug. TCRdb itself ran the immunoSEQ multiplex PCR reads through MiXCR, one entry per CDR3 protein. The data contain some 90,000 distinct CDR3 sequences, approximately 92% of them singletons. These data belong to a study of CD8 T cells in Susac syndrome. The TCR originated in a human donor in good health. Sequenced material: CD8+ T cells from PBMCs.

The DNA for the CDR3 is TGTGCCAGCAGTTTATTACAGGTCGGGGAGACCCAGTACTTC. It codes for CASSLLQVGETQYF. The genes are TRBV27 and TRBJ2-5; the D gene is possibly TRBD1 (5 bases). With 1 base removed from V and 5 bases from J, the gap between germline ends came to 11 bases. The CDR3 has 14 residues. The germline gives CDR1 MNHEY, CDR2 SMNVEV (reference sequence).